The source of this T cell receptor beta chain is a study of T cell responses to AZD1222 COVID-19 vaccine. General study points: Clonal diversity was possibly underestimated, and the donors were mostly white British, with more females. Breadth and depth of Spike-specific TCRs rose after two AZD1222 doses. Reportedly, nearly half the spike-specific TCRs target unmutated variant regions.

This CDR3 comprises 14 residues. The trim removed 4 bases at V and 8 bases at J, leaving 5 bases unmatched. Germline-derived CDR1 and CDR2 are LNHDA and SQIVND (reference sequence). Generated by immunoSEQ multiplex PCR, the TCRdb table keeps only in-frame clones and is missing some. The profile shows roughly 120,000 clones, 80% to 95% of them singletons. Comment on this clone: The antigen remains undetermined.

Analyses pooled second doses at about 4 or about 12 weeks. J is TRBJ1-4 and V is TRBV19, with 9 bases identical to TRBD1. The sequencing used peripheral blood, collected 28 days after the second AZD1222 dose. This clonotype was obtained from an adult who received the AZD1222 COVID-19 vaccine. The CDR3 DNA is TGTGCCAGTAGTAGTACAGGGGGCCGAGAAAAACTGTTTTTT. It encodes CASSSTGGREKLFF.